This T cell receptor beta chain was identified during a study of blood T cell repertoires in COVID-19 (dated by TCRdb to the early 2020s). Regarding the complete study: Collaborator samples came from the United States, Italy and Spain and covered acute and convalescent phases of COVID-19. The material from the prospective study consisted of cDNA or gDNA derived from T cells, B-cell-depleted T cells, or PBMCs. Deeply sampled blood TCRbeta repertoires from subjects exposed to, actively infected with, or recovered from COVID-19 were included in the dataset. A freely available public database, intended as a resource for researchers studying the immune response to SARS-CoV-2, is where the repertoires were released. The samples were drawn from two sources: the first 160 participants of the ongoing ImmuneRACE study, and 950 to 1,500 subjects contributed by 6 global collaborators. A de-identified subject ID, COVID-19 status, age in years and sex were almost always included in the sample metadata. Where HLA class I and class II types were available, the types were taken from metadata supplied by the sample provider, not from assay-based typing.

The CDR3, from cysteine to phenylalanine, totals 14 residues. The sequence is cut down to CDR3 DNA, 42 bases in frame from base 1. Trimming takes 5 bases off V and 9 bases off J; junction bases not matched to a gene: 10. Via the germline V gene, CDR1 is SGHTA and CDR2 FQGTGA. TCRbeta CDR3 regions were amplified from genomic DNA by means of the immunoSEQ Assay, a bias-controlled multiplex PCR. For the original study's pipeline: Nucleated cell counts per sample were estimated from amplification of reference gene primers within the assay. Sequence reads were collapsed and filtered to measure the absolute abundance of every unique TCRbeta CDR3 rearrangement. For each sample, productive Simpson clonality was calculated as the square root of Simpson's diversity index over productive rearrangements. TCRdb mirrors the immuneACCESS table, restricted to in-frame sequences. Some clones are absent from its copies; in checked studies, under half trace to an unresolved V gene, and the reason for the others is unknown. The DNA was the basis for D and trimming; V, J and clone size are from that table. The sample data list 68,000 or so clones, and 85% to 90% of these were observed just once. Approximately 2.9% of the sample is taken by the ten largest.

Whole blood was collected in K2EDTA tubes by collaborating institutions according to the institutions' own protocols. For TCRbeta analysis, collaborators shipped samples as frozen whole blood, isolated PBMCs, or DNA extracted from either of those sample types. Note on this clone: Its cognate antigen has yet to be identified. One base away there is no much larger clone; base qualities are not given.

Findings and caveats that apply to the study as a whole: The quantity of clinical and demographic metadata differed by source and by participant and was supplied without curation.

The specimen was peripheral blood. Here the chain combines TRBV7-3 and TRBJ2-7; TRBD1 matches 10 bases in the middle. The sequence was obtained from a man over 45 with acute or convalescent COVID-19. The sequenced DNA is TGTGCCAGCAGCAACAGGGACAGGGGTGAGGTGCAGTACTTC. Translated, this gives CASSNRDRGEVQYF.